These 25 T cell receptor beta chains originate from one sample sequenced in a study of blood T cell repertoires in COVID-19. Produced via immunoSEQ multiplex PCR; TCRdb's table is partial and in-frame only. The table has more than 300,000 clones, approximately 89% seen once. Material: PBMCs or T cells enriched from blood (not recorded which). These receptors were obtained from a woman aged 40 to 50 who had been exposed to COVID-19.

V usage is TRBV15 and J usage is TRBJ2-1, with 9 bases aligning to TRBD2. The CDR3 loop spans 17 amino acids. J lost 7 bases, V lost 3 bases, and 13 bases had no gene match. Germline V gene sequence: CDR1 LNHNV, CDR2 YYDKDF (reference sequence). The CDR3 loop is CATSRKLAGPPRNEQFF. CDR3 coding DNA: TGTGCCACCAGCAGGAAACTAGCGGGCCCACCAAGGAATGAGCAGTTCTTC. Variable domain in full (rest from reference TRBV15 and TRBJ2-1): DAMVIQNPRYQVTQFGKPVTLSCSQTLNHNVMYWYQQKSSQAPKLLFHYYDKDFNNEADTPDNFQSRRPNTSFCFLDIRSPGLGDTAMYLCATSRKLAGPPRNEQFFGPGTRLTVL.

V usage is TRBV27 and J usage is TRBJ2-5, with TRBD2 identical over 8 bases. Losses at the gene ends were 6 bases for V and 2 bases for J; bases not matched to a gene: 14. The CDR3 loop spans 17 amino acids. Germline V gene sequence: CDR1 MNHEY, CDR2 SMNVEV (reference sequence). The CDR3 region has the DNA TGTGCCAGCAGCCCGACGGGGGGGAGAAGTGGACAAGAGACCCAGTACTTC. This gives the protein CASSPTGGRSGQETQYF.

The gene calls are TRBV5-6 and TRBJ2-7; D is possibly TRBD1 (5 bases). V lost 0 bases and J 3 bases, leaving 7 bases between the germline ends. This CDR3 comprises 13 residues. Looked up from germline, CDR1 is SGHDT and CDR2 is YYEEEE. CDR3 residues: CASSLATGYEQYF. The CDR3 coding sequence is TGTGCCAGCAGCTTGGCTACAGGCTACGAGCAGTACTTC.

The rearrangement joins TRBV10-2 to TRBJ1-1; D uncertain. This CDR3 spans 14 amino acids. The V end lost 6 bases, the J end lost 1 base, and 12 bases lay between the germline ends. The V gene's germline CDR1 is WSHSY and CDR2 SAAADI. CDR3 sequence reads: CASSLLGANTEAFF. The DNA for the CDR3 is TGCGCCAGCAGCCTTTTGGGAGCGAACACTGAAGCTTTCTTT.

This chain uses TRBV4-1 with TRBJ2-1; D not certain. Germline V CDR1 and CDR2: MGHRA, YSYEKL. CDR3 length: 15 residues. Trimming stripped 0 bases from V and 0 bases from J, with 6 bases between. The CDR3 spells CASSQDPGSYNEQFF. CDR3 DNA sequence: TGCGCCAGCAGCCAAGATCCCGGCTCCTACAATGAGCAGTTCTTC.

The rearrangement uses TRBV3-1 (or the pseudogene TRBV3-2) and TRBJ1-3; D uncertain. The CDR3 is made up of 15 amino acids. V was trimmed by 3 bases and J by 4 bases, leaving 13 bases between them. Per germline, CDR1 LGHDT and CDR2 YNNKEL (reference sequence). The CDR3: CASSQRGTAGNTIYF. CDR3 DNA sequence: TGTGCCAGCAGCCAGCGGGGAACGGCAGGAAACACCATATATTTT.

The CDR3 bases are TGTGCCAGCAGAGCGTCGGGGGTGATATACAATGAGCAGTTCTTC. This encodes CASRASGVIYNEQFF. This chain uses TRBV2 with TRBJ2-1; the D gene is possibly TRBD2 (6 bases). The V gene lost 6 bases and the J gene lost 4 bases, with 16 bases spanning the gap. Germline assignment: CDR1 SNHLY and CDR2 FYNNEI. The CDR3 has 15 amino acids.

This rearrangement joins TRBV10-2 to TRBJ2-7; a possible D gene is TRBD2 (5 bases). The V and J ends lost 7 bases and 7 bases respectively, with 14 bases between them. Germline loops: CDR1 WSHSY, CDR2 SAAADI. This CDR3 is 12 amino acids long. The CDR3 here is CASTPGSGEQYF. In nucleotides, the CDR3 is TGCGCCAGCACCCCAGGTTCGGGGGAGCAGTACTTC.

Concerning this clone: Since no conserved phenylalanine or tryptophan closes the CDR3, a read error is the likely cause. The DNA is omitted, as the CDR3 cannot be located on it reliably, and the CDR3 follows TCRdb's listing. The chain combines TRBV5-5 with TRBJ2-4; the table's TRBD1 call for D was not verified on the DNA. The CDR3 is 13 amino acids in total, end residues counted. Per germline, CDR1 SGHKS and CDR2 YYEKEE (reference sequence). The CDR3 reads CASSLQGGPSRLA.

The chain joins TRBV19 to TRBJ1-4; D unclear. Trimming removed 6 bases from V and 8 bases from J, with 13 bases in between. This CDR3 is built from 13 residues. From germline, CDR1 is LNHDA and CDR2 SQIVND (reference sequence). CDR3 bases: TGTGCCAGTAGGCCCCTAGGCGGGGAAAAACTGTTTTTT. Protein product: CASRPLGGEKLFF.

This chain connects TRBV7-8 to TRBJ1-4; 9 bases map to TRBD1. The V segment lost 5 bases and the J segment 7 bases; nucleotides outside the gene matches: 5. This CDR3 contains 14 residues. Germline loops: CDR1 SGHVS, CDR2 FQNEAQ. For the CDR3, the DNA is TGTGCCAGCAGCCTCCGGGACAGGGCTGAAAAACTGTTTTTT. Translating gives CASSLRDRAEKLFF.

The chain is built from TRBV15 and TRBJ2-2; weak D call: TRBD1 (5 bases). Germline V gene lookup returns CDR1 LNHNV and CDR2 YYDKDF (reference sequence). V lost 3 bases and J 7 bases, leaving 15 bases between the germline ends. CDR3 length equals 15 residues. CDR3 protein: CATSRDMASGGELFF. CDR3 bases: TGTGCCACCAGCAGGGACATGGCCTCTGGCGGGGAGCTGTTTTTT.

A single count supports this clone. The rearrangement links TRBV3-1 (or the pseudogene TRBV3-2) to TRBJ1-6; the D is unclear. Germline V CDR1 and CDR2: LGHDT, YNNKEL (reference sequence). V lost 1 base to trimming and J lost 9 bases, with 13 bases between them. The CDR3 totals 15 residues. The chain's CDR3 is CASSQGPISGSPLHF. CDR3 DNA: TGTGCCAGCAGCCAAGGTCCGATTAGTGGTTCACCCCTCCACTTT.

V and J are TRBV2 and TRBJ2-5; TRBD1 agrees at 9 bases. The germline gives CDR1 SNHLY, CDR2 FYNNEI. V was pared by 6 bases and J by 4 bases, with 6 bases of the junction left unmatched. The CDR3 spans 14 residues. The CDR3 here is CASRDTGGGETQYF. The CDR3 region has the DNA TGTGCCAGCAGGGATACAGGGGGCGGAGAGACCCAGTACTTC.

This rearrangement joins TRBV5-1 to TRBJ1-3, with D possibly matching TRBD1 (5 bases). Deletions cut 4 bases from V and 3 bases from J, with 17 bases between. The CDR3 has 16 residues. Germline assignment: CDR1 SGHRS and CDR2 YFSETQ. CDR3 coding DNA: TGCGCCAGCAGCCGGGAGGGACTCCGTTTTGGAAACACCATATATTTT. Its protein product is CASSREGLRFGNTIYF.

The rearrangement joins TRBV14 to TRBJ2-2, with D maybe TRBD1 (6 bases). The CDR3 consists of 15 residues. Trimming left V 4 bases short and J 4 bases short, with 13 bases between. CDR1 SGHDN and CDR2 FVKESK come from the germline V gene. CDR3 amino acids: CASSRHRDGTGELFF. CDR3 bases: TGTGCCAGCAGCCGCCACAGGGACGGCACCGGGGAGCTGTTTTTT. The entire variable domain, with the rest obtained from reference TRBV14 and TRBJ2-2, is as follows: EAGVTQFPSHSVIEKGQTVTLRCDPISGHDNLYWYRRVMGKEIKFLLHFVKESKQDESGMPNNRFLAERTGGTYSTLKVQPAELEDSGVYFCASSRHRDGTGELFFGEGSRLTVL.

V usage is TRBV7-2 and J usage is TRBJ2-6; D is perhaps TRBD1 (5 bases). CDR3 size: 15 residues. V was pared by 1 base and J by 3 bases, with 7 bases between. The germline gives CDR1 SGHTA, CDR2 FQGNSA. The CDR3 here is CASSLGGGGANVLTF. DNA of the CDR3: TGTGCCAGCAGCTTAGGGGGCGGTGGGGCCAACGTCCTGACTTTC.

This clone was seen once. This chain uses TRBV3-1 (or the pseudogene TRBV3-2) with TRBJ2-3, with 7 bases that match TRBD2. Germline V CDR1 and CDR2: LGHDT, YNNKEL (reference sequence). The CDR3 contains 15 residues. The J segment lost 5 bases and the V segment lost 3 bases, leaving 8 bases of the junction unmatched. The CDR3 nucleotides are TGTGCCAGCAGCCACCGCGGGAGAGGTGGAGATACGCAGTATTTT. It translates to CASSHRGRGGDTQYF.

The chain is built from TRBV6-5 and TRBJ1-6, with D possibly matching TRBD1 (6 bases). Germline V gene lookup returns CDR1 MNHEY and CDR2 SVGAGI. The V and J ends lost 6 bases and 8 bases respectively, with 17 bases between them. The length of the CDR3 is 15 residues. The CDR3, as DNA: TGTGCCAGCAGCCCCACCAGGGGCAGGGATTCACCCCTCCACTTT. Translation: CASSPTRGRDSPLHF.

The rearrangement uses TRBV10-3 and TRBJ2-5; TRBD2 matches 13 bases. The CDR3 consists of 21 residues. Germline lookup yields CDR1 ENHRY and CDR2 SYGVKD. V gave up 0 bases and J gave up 0 bases; unmatched junction bases: 13. The CDR3 loop is CAISESAITGTSGKDQETQYF. In DNA form, the CDR3 reads TGTGCCATCAGTGAGTCCGCTATCACGGGGACTAGCGGGAAAGACCAAGAGACCCAGTACTTC.

The chain recombines TRBV2 with TRBJ2-5, with TRBD2 matching 9 bases. V was clipped by 6 bases and J by 5 bases; unmatched bases: 4. The germline CDR1 and CDR2 sequences are SNHLY and FYNNEI. CDR3 length: 13 residues. CDR3 amino acids: CASRITSGETQYF. Here the CDR3 DNA reads TGTGCCAGCAGGATTACTAGCGGGGAGACCCAGTACTTC.

This chain joins TRBV7-2 and TRBJ1-4, with a weak D call TRBD1 (5 bases). Germline CDR1 reads SGHTA; CDR2 reads FQGNSA. The V end was cut by 4 bases, the J end by 11 bases, with 14 bases between. The CDR3 is made up of 13 amino acids. This CDR3 is CASSSRWGGKLFF. The CDR3 coding sequence is TGTGCCAGCAGCTCCCGATGGGGGGGGAAACTGTTTTTT.

The V and J genes are TRBV3-1 (or the pseudogene TRBV3-2) and TRBJ2-3, with TRBD2 as a possible D gene (6 bases). The CDR3 spans 14 residues. Germline-derived CDR1 and CDR2 are LGHDT and YNNKEL (reference sequence). V lost 1 base, J lost 9 bases, and 14 bases lay in between. CDR3 sequence (DNA): TGTGCCAGCAGCCAAGTATTGCGGGGCTCCACGCAGTATTTT. Its translation is CASSQVLRGSTQYF.

Written as DNA, the CDR3 is TGTGCCAGTAGTATAGATGGACAGTTACTCTCCTACAATGAGCAGTTCTTC. It codes for CASSIDGQLLSYNEQFF. J is TRBJ2-1 and V is TRBV19; D might be TRBD1 (6 bases). Germline V gene sequence: CDR1 LNHDA, CDR2 SQIVND (reference sequence). This CDR3 region has 17 residues. Trimming took off 0 bases at V and 0 bases at J, with 12 bases between the two ends.

The rearrangement uses TRBV7-9 and TRBJ1-2; D gene ambiguous. CDR3 length: 12 amino acids. Germline values: CDR1 SEHNR, CDR2 FQNEAQ (reference sequence). Trimming pared 5 bases from V and 4 bases from J, leaving 8 bases between. The CDR3 bases are TGTGCCAGCAGCCTAGACGGCTATGGCTACACCTTC. Its protein is CASSLDGYGYTF.